A selection of T cell receptor beta chains follows, all from one sample in a study of blood T cell repertoires in COVID-19. Some clones are missing from TCRdb's copy, which holds only in-frame ones; the method was immunoSEQ multiplex PCR. The sample has over 60,000 clones; about 81% are singletons. Material for sequencing was peripheral blood. The origin of the receptors is a human donor in a cohort sampled during active COVID-19. Both conserved end residues are part of each CDR3. The order of the fields is clone size, V gene, J gene, CDR3 protein. Clone size, where shown, is once, few, many, or a class for clones that have expanded.

NA	TRBV29-1	TRBJ1-3	CSYGQGGTIYF
NA	TRBV27	TRBJ2-2	CASGRHTGELFF
NA	TRBV7-8	TRBJ2-4	CASSLEPGTVILAKNIQYF
NA	TRBV12-3/TRBV12-4	TRBJ1-5	CASRGDNQPQHF
NA	TRBV10-3	TRBJ1-1	CAISDPITGGRYLEAFF
NA	TRBV5-6	TRBJ2-1	CASSPLAGPSYNEQFF
NA	TRBV10-3	TRBJ2-7	CAISELGGRSEQYF
NA	TRBV4-1	TRBJ1-6	CASSQGLVPLHF
once	TRBV5-4	TRBJ2-1	CASSLGGSSFNEQFF
once	TRBV10-2	TRBJ2-1	CASSESKWSYNEQFF
NA	TRBV5-5	TRBJ2-3	CASSLGTTSGSADTQYF
NA	TRBV6-1	TRBJ1-5	CASSEGTGVSQPQHF
NA	TRBV4-3	TRBJ2-1	CASSQVMGDRGFVDEQFF
NA	TRBV5-1	TRBJ2-2	CASQDSTGRTGELFF
NA	TRBV10-3	TRBJ1-2	CAISERRANYGYTF
NA	TRBV7-8	TRBJ2-1	CASSSPLGLASYNEQFF
NA	TRBV5-6	TRBJ2-3	CASSPGVSGRATDTQYF
NA	TRBV4-1	TRBJ2-7	CASSPRLDYEQYF
NA	TRBV28	TRBJ2-2	CASSITGELFF
NA	TRBV6-5	TRBJ1-2	CASSYRFSGTAYGYTF
NA	TRBV2	TRBJ2-2	CASSVSGTAYTGELFF
NA	TRBV4-3	TRBJ2-6	CASSRGQGFSGANVLTF
NA	TRBV12-3/TRBV12-4	TRBJ2-2	CASSYRLGGELFF
NA	TRBV28	TRBJ2-7	CASSPGSIGNEQYF
many	TRBV9	TRBJ2-2	CASSTLAGALNTGELFF
NA	TRBV5-1	TRBJ2-7	CASSLGPGIEYF
few	TRBV7-8	TRBJ2-7	CASREGQGYEQYF
NA	TRBV5-4	TRBJ1-2	CASSPRRVSDYGYTF
NA	TRBV6-2/TRBV6-3	TRBJ2-7	CASSYYRTGAGEQYF
many	TRBV25-1	TRBJ1-4	CASSEFVAGGEKLFF
once	TRBV6-6	TRBJ2-2	CASTGENTGELFF
NA	TRBV6-5	TRBJ1-1	CASRGLDVTEAFF